The clone carrying this TCR beta chain was detected ten times or more. Its antigen remains unknown. The TCRbeta library incorporated unique molecular identifiers. Using its own MiXCR run on the PCR reads, TCRdb lists one record per CDR3 protein. Seen here are around 190,000 distinct CDR3 sequences, approximately 6.3% observed once, and the top ten hold less than 7%. Germline CDR1 reads SGHAT; CDR2 reads FQNNGV. The CDR3 runs to 14 residues. The ends were cut back, 1 base at V and 5 bases at J, with 11 bases in the middle. The record originates from a study of T-cell reconstitution after alpha-beta-depleted transplantation in children. Overall study findings and caveats: At day 60, the high TCRbeta diversity found in some patients originated from recipient T cells and thymic progenitors that had survived.

The V call is TRBV11-2, the J call TRBJ2-5; tentatively, D is TRBD2 (6 bases). The source is a boy between 2 and 10 years old with acute lymphoblastic leukemia, due to receive a stem cell transplant. Sequenced here: PBMCs, sampled before TCRalphabeta/CD19-depleted stem cell transplant. For the CDR3, the DNA is TGTGCCAGCAGCTTAGTTAGCGGTGATGAGACCCAGTACTTC. Its translation is CASSLVSGDETQYF.